This T cell receptor (beta chain) was identified during a study of blood T cell repertoires in COVID-19. Sequencing used immunoSEQ multiplex PCR; TCRdb keeps in-frame clones, though not all of them. In the table there are over 110,000 clones, under 80% of which are singletons. Per the germline V gene, CDR1 is SEHNR and CDR2 is FQNEAQ (reference sequence). The CDR3 is 17 amino acids. V trimming: 5 bases; J trimming: 4 bases; junction bases outside the gene matches: 14. Sequenced material: peripheral blood. The chain joins TRBV7-9 to TRBJ2-5; 9 bases agree with TRBD1. This receptor was obtained from a man aged 80 or over with acute or convalescent COVID-19. This CDR3 is CASSQGGAGQGGETQYF. The CDR3 nucleotides read TGTGCCAGCAGCCAGGGTGGTGCGGGACAGGGTGGAGAGACCCAGTACTTC.